Each of the 20 T cell receptor beta chains below was sequenced from the same sample in a study of tissue T cells after allogeneic stem cell transplantation (dated 2022 in TCRdb). The method was the immunoSEQ multiplex PCR assay. TCRdb carries this immuneACCESS record with in-frame sequences only. Its versions omit some clonotypes, under half of them owing to an unresolved V gene in the studies checked, with the rest unexplained. In all, the sample holds approximately 45,000 clones, and approximately 70% of those were seen once. The top ten clones comprise around 0.52% of the sample. Sequencing was done on a sample of sorted cells pooled from one or two spleens. These receptors were obtained from a pool of C57BL/6 mice in good health.

For this clone: Gene names and germline refer to mouse. The sequenced fragment ends 1 residue before the CDR3 boundary, so the rest is inferred from the germline J gene. The chain links TRBV19 to TRBJ1-2; D gene ambiguous. This CDR3 has 13 residues. The V end was cut by 2 bases, the J end by 1 base, with 6 bases between. From germline, CDR1 is FNHDT and CDR2 SITEND (reference sequence). The sequenced part of the CDR3 DNA is TGTGCCAGCAGTATGGCCAGAAACTCCGACTACACC. The encoded protein is CASSMARNSDYT. The entire CDR3 protein is CASSMARNSDYTF.

Only a few counts were recorded for this clone. Each gene name is a mouse one. The CDR3 is cut off 1 residue early in the read; its end comes from the germline J gene. V is TRBV5 and J is TRBJ2-7; 10 bases are a match to TRBD2. Germline V gene sequence: CDR1 LGHNA, CDR2 YNLKQL (reference sequence). V shed 4 bases and J 2 bases; nucleotides not matched to a gene: 5. The CDR3 has 15 amino acids. The DNA read from the CDR3 is TGTGCCAGCAGCCCCCGACTGGGGGGCCCCTATGAACAGTAC. It specifies CASSPRLGGPYEQY. The whole CDR3 reads CASSPRLGGPYEQYF.

Of note for this clone: The listed genes are named as in mouse. The DNA ends 1 residue before the CDR3 does, and the rest of the CDR3 is filled in from the germline J gene. This chain links TRBV24 with TRBJ2-3, with D possibly being TRBD1 (6 bases). Germline CDR1 and CDR2: KGHTA and FRNEEI. V lost 3 bases to trimming and J lost 3 bases, with 10 bases between them. This CDR3 has 14 amino acids. CDR3 DNA (partial): TGTGCCAGCAGTCTACAGGGTGGAGCAGAAACGCTGTAT. Its protein is CASSLQGGAETLY. The CDR3, in full, reads CASSLQGGAETLYF.

Notes on this clone: Any gene name here is a mouse gene name. The read comes to an end 1 residue before the CDR3 does, leaving the germline J gene to fill in the end. The rearrangement joins TRBV24 to TRBJ2-7; maybe TRBD1 (5 bases). The CDR3 length is 12 residues. V was shortened by 2 bases and J by 4 bases, with 6 bases between the two germline ends. CDR1 KGHTA and CDR2 FRNEEI come from the germline V gene. CDR3 DNA (partial): TGTGCCAGCAGTCTGAGACAGTATGAACAGTAC. Translation: CASSLRQYEQY. In full, the CDR3 is CASSLRQYEQYF.

This clone was detected a few times. Genes and germline come from the mouse. The CDR3 goes on 1 residue after the read ends, and that part is filled in from the germline J gene. V and J are TRBV13-3 and TRBJ2-7; TRBD1 agrees at 8 bases. Germline CDR1 NNHDY, CDR2 SYVADS. V gave up 4 bases and J gave up 6 bases; unmatched junction bases: 6. The CDR3 is 13 residues long. The CDR3: CASSSDREAEQYF. CDR3 DNA (partial): TGTGCCAGCAGTTCGGACAGGGAGGCTGAACAGTAC.

On this clone itself: Gene names are mouse gene names. The sequence runs out 1 residue before the end of the CDR3; the remainder is reconstructed from the germline J gene. The rearrangement links TRBV19 to TRBJ1-1; 8 nucleotides agree with TRBD1. Trimming cost V 5 bases and J 8 bases; bases outside gene matches: 2. Germline V gene lookup returns CDR1 FNHDT and CDR2 SITEND (reference sequence). The CDR3 loop spans 11 amino acids. CDR3 residues: CASRNRGEVFF. The covered CDR3 bases are TGTGCCAGCAGAAACAGGGGGGAAGTCTTC.

As for this clone: Gene names and germline match the mouse. This chain's CDR3 is CASSLVLGGYAEQFF. Partial CDR3 DNA: TGTGCAAGCAGCTTAGTCCTGGGGGGATATGCTGAGCAGTTC. The rearrangement uses TRBV16 and TRBJ2-1, with 8 bases that match TRBD2. With the read ending 1 residue before the CDR3 end, the germline J gene is used to fill in that end. Germline CDR1 reads SGHSA; CDR2 reads FRNQAP. CDR3 length: 15 amino acids. Trimming at V came to 1 base and at J to 4 bases, leaving 3 bases not matched to a gene.

As for this clone: The gene names here belong to mouse. The CDR3 extends 1 residue past the end of the read, so its final part is completed from the germline J gene. The J gene is TRBJ1-1, the V gene TRBV19; 12 nucleotides line up with TRBD1. Trimming cost V 4 bases and J 4 bases; bases outside gene matches: 5. Germline CDR1 reads FNHDT; CDR2 reads SITEND (reference sequence). The CDR3 has 15 amino acids. The covered CDR3 bases are TGTGCCAGCAGTCCCGGGACAGGGGGCGGCACAGAAGTCTTC. It codes for CASSPGTGGGTEVF. The whole CDR3 region reads CASSPGTGGGTEVFF.

Comments on this clone: The gene names given are mouse names. Read sequence stops 1 residue before the CDR3 end, and the germline J gene provides the missing end. This chain joins TRBV4 and TRBJ2-2; D is possibly TRBD1 (6 bases). Germline V gives CDR1 LGHDT, CDR2 YNNKQL (reference sequence). This CDR3 spans 13 amino acids. V lost 8 bases and J lost 6, with 13 bases in between. CDR3 bases read: TGTGCCAGCGCACAGGGCCGGTCCGGGCAGCTCTAC. Its translation is CASAQGRSGQLY. The whole CDR3 protein is CASAQGRSGQLYF.

As for this clone: Genes and germline are mouse. Read data end 1 residue before the CDR3 end; the end is taken from the germline J gene. This sample includes further DNA sequences coding for the same CDR3. The chain recombines TRBV2 with TRBJ1-5; D uncertain. Trimming left V 0 bases short and J 0 bases short, with 6 bases between. Germline V gene sequence: CDR1 LGHNA, CDR2 YSYQKL. This CDR3 comprises 15 residues. The CDR3 sequence is CASSQDPSNNQAPLF. The covered CDR3 bases are TGTGCCAGCAGCCAAGATCCCAGTAACAACCAGGCTCCGCTT.

This clone was observed a handful of times. Gene names and germline refer to mouse. The DNA ends 1 residue before the CDR3 does, and the rest of the CDR3 is filled in from the germline J gene. V gene TRBV23 combines with J gene TRBJ2-7; no check of the table's D call, TRBD2, against the DNA was made. This CDR3 has 14 residues. Germline loops: CDR1 KGHTA, CDR2 FQNQQP. The CDR3 here is CSSSPDWGGAEQYF. The sequenced part of the CDR3 DNA is TGCTCCAGCAGTCCTGACTGGGGGGGCGCTGAACAGTAC.

Comments on this clone: The gene names here belong to mouse. The DNA ends 1 residue before the CDR3 does, and the rest of the CDR3 is filled in from the germline J gene. The V call is TRBV4, the J call TRBJ2-5; D not resolved. Deletions cut 6 bases from V and 6 bases from J, with 16 bases between. CDR1 is LGHDT and CDR2 is YNNKQL in the germline V gene (reference sequence). The CDR3 has 14 residues. CDR3 sequence: CASSSRPGEDTQYF. The covered CDR3 bases are TGTGCCAGCAGTTCCCGACCCGGGGAGGACACCCAGTAC.

This clone has only a few counts. Here the gene names and germline are mouse. The read terminates 1 residue before the CDR3 end, so the remaining end is supplied by the germline J gene. This rearrangement joins TRBV12-1 to TRBJ2-7; D gene ambiguous. CDR1 and CDR2 (germline): SGHSN, HYEKVE. The CDR3 totals 12 residues. Trimming shortened V by 0 bases and J by 0 bases, and 2 bases separated the two germline ends. The part of the CDR3 DNA that was read is TGTGCCAGCTCTCTCAGCTCCTATGAACAGTAC. It codes for CASSLSSYEQY. The full CDR3 protein is CASSLSSYEQYF.

In the case of this clone: The listed genes are named as in mouse. The sequenced fragment ends 1 residue before the CDR3 boundary, so the rest is inferred from the germline J gene. V and J are TRBV31 and TRBJ2-7; TRBD2 agrees at 13 bases. CDR3 length: 15 amino acids. Germline-derived CDR1 and CDR2 are GKSSPN and SITVG. Germline trimming cut 3 bases from V and 0 bases from J; bases unmatched to any gene: 2. CDR3 bases read: TGTGCCTGGAGCCGGGACTGGGGGGGCTCCTATGAACAGTAC. It is translated as CAWSRDWGGSYEQY. The whole CDR3 protein reads CAWSRDWGGSYEQYF.

With respect to this clone: Gene labels here are mouse ones. The read ends 1 residue shy of where the CDR3 ends; the end is completed using the germline J gene. This same CDR3 is encoded by further DNA sequences in the sample. The V and J genes are TRBV13-2 and TRBJ1-1; the D is unclear. The CDR3 consists of 13 residues. The germline V gene encodes CDR1 NNHNN and CDR2 SYGAGS (reference sequence). V was shortened by 2 bases and J by 1 base, with 6 bases between the two germline ends. Here the CDR3 reads CASGEGGNTEVFF. The sequenced CDR3 bases are TGTGCCAGCGGTGAAGGAGGGAACACAGAAGTCTTC.

A note on this clone: Gene and germline names: mouse. The read halts 1 residue ahead of the CDR3 end, with the missing end drawn from the germline J gene. The chain couples TRBV26 to TRBJ1-1, with D maybe TRBD1 (6 bases). This CDR3 has 11 residues. Germline V gene data show CDR1 as KGHPV and CDR2 as FQNQEV (reference sequence). Trimming removed 6 bases from V and 7 bases from J, with 9 bases in between. The CDR3 DNA, read in part, is TGTGCCAGCAGCCGGGACAAAGAAGTCTTC. Translated, it gives CASSRDKEVF. The whole CDR3 region reads CASSRDKEVFF.

This clone was detected only a few times. The gene symbols are mouse symbols. The read is 1 residue too short to cover the CDR3 end, so that end is filled in from the germline J gene. The rearrangement links TRBV1 to TRBJ2-2; 8 bases line up with TRBD1. V trimming: 3 bases; J trimming: 3 bases; junction bases outside the gene matches: 0. CDR1 NSQYPW and CDR2 LRSPGD come from the germline V gene (reference sequence). CDR3 size: 14 residues. The CDR3 sequence: CTCSATGDTGQLYF. Partial CDR3 DNA: TGCACCTGCAGTGCGACAGGGGACACCGGGCAGCTCTAC.

As for this clone: Genes and germline are mouse. The CDR3 is CASSQERTGSAETLYF. Partial CDR3 DNA: TGTGCCAGCAGCCAAGAAAGGACAGGGAGTGCAGAAACGCTGTAT. V is TRBV5 and J is TRBJ2-3; 8 bases fit TRBD1. The read gets to within 1 residue of the CDR3 end, and the germline J gene fills in the rest. In germline, CDR1 is LGHNA, CDR2 YNLKQL (reference sequence). The CDR3 loop spans 16 amino acids. The V gene end was trimmed by 0 bases and the J gene end by 0 bases; junction bases not matched to a gene: 2.

This clone was observed a handful of times. Gene names are mouse gene names. The CDR3 end falls 1 residue outside the read, so it is completed with the germline J gene. This chain joins TRBV16 and TRBJ2-7; D not certain. Trimming took 2 bases from V and 6 from J, leaving 8 bases between them. Germline CDR1 and CDR2: SGHSA and FRNQAP. There are 12 residues in the CDR3. Here the CDR3 reads CASSLMVGEQYF. The CDR3 DNA, read in part, is TGTGCAAGCAGCTTAATGGTGGGTGAACAGTAC.

This clone has just a few counts. Mouse names are used for the genes. The CDR3 is cut off 1 residue early in the read; its end comes from the germline J gene. The V call is TRBV13-2, the J call TRBJ2-7; D possibly corresponds to TRBD2 (6 bases). Germline CDR1 and CDR2: NNHNN and SYGAGS (reference sequence). Deletions cut 0 bases from V and 2 bases from J, with 6 bases between. The CDR3 runs 13 residues. CDR3 in amino acids: CASGDGGAYEQYF. CDR3 DNA (partial): TGTGCCAGCGGTGATGGGGGGGCCTATGAACAGTAC.